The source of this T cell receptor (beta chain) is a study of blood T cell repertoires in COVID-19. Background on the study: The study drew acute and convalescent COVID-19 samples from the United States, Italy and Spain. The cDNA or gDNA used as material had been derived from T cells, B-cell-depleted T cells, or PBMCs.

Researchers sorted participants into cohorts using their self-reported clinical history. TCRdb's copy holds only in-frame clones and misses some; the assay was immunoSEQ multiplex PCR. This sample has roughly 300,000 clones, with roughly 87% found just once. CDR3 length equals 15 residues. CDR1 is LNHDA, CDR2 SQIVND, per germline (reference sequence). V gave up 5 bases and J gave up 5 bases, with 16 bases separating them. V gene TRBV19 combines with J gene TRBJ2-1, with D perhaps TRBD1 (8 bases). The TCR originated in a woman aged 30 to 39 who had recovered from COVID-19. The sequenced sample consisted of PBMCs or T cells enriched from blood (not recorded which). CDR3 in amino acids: CASSPDRGGNNEQFF. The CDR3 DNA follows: TGTGCCAGTAGTCCCGACAGGGGAGGGAACAATGAGCAGTTCTTC.